The 12 T cell receptor beta chains below all came from one sample that was sequenced in a study of OX40 agonist ivuxolimab in advanced cancers. Clones were read by immunoSEQ multiplex PCR, and TCRdb kept only the in-frame ones, dropping some. The sample has around 80,000 clones; about 86% are singletons. Sequenced here: CD4+ or CD8+ T cells sorted from blood, sampled in a trial of the OX40 agonist ivuxolimab. These receptors were obtained from an adult with an advanced solid tumor such as melanoma, head and neck, liver or kidney cancer.

The chain combines TRBV6-5 with TRBJ2-3, with D tentatively TRBD2 (6 bases). This CDR3 spans 14 amino acids. Germline V gene data show CDR1 as MNHEY and CDR2 as SVGAGI. V was cut by 6 bases and J by 3 bases, with 13 bases left in between. The CDR3 nucleotides read TGTGCCAGCAGCCGCCTGGGGGGTACAGATACGCAGTATTTT. Protein product: CASSRLGGTDTQYF.

The chain has TRBV5-6 and TRBJ2-5; perhaps TRBD1 as D (6 bases). Trimming stripped 5 bases from V and 2 bases from J, with 10 bases between. The germline CDR1 and CDR2 sequences are SGHDT and YYEEEE. This CDR3 region has 13 residues. CDR3 sequence: CASRGTPQETQYF. As DNA, the CDR3 is TGTGCCAGCAGGGGGACACCTCAAGAGACCCAGTACTTC.

The CDR3 DNA sequence: TGTGCCAGCAGCTTGAGCCAGGGGCAAGGAGATACGCAGTATTTT. Its translation: CASSLSQGQGDTQYF. J is TRBJ2-3 and V is TRBV5-4; a weak D match, TRBD1 (6 bases). V lost 1 base to trimming and J lost 5 bases, with 14 bases between them. Germline V gives CDR1 SGHNT, CDR2 YYREEE (reference sequence). The CDR3 spans 15 residues. Full variable domain (rest looked up from reference TRBV5-4 and TRBJ2-3): ETGVTQSPTHLIKTRGQQVTLRCSSQSGHNTVSWYQQALGQGPQFIFQYYREEENGRGNFPPRFSGLQFPNYSSELNVNALELDDSALYLCASSLSQGQGDTQYFGPGTRLTVL.

This chain joins TRBV18 and TRBJ1-2; D is possibly TRBD1 (6 bases). The V gene lost 6 bases and the J gene lost 4 bases, with 21 bases spanning the gap. This CDR3 is 16 amino acids long. Germline V lookup: CDR1 KGHSH, CDR2 LQKENI. For the CDR3, the DNA is TGTGCCAGCTCGCCCGAAAGGGGGGACCTTCTCTATGGCTACACCTTC. Protein product: CASSPERGDLLYGYTF. The whole variable domain, remainder taken from reference TRBV18 and TRBJ1-2, is NAGVMQNPRHLVRRRGQEARLRCSPMKGHSHVYWYRQLPEEGLKFMVYLQKENIIDESGMPKERFSAEFPKEGPSILRIQQVVRGDSAAYFCASSPERGDLLYGYTFGSGTRLTVV.

The V and J genes are TRBV7-9 and TRBJ2-6; 7 bases align to TRBD1. There are 17 residues in the CDR3. The germline V gene has CDR1 SEHNR and CDR2 FQNEAQ (reference sequence). With 6 bases clipped from V and 2 bases from J, the junction kept 10 bases outside the gene matches. The CDR3 spells CASSPTPGQAGANVLTF. In DNA form, the CDR3 reads TGTGCCAGCAGTCCTACCCCCGGACAGGCTGGGGCCAACGTCCTGACTTTC.

The J gene is TRBJ2-5, the V gene TRBV5-1, with 8 bases aligning to TRBD2. Losses at the gene ends were 2 bases for V and 3 bases for J; bases not matched to a gene: 6. Germline CDR1 is SGHRS and CDR2 is YFSETQ. The CDR3 runs 15 residues. Here the CDR3 DNA reads TGCGCCAGCAGCTTCGGGAGCGGGGGCGAAGAGACCCAGTACTTC. Amino acid sequence: CASSFGSGGEETQYF.

This chain uses TRBV7-2 with TRBJ2-7; possibly TRBD1 for D (8 bases). Trimming took 2 bases from V and 7 from J, leaving 21 bases between them. Germline CDR1 reads SGHTA; CDR2 reads FQGNSA. The CDR3 loop spans 16 amino acids. The CDR3 DNA reads as TGTGCCAGCAGCTTATGGCGGGGGACAGGACCGGGAGAGCAGTACTTC. Protein sequence: CASSLWRGTGPGEQYF. The whole variable domain, remainder taken from reference TRBV7-2 and TRBJ2-7, is GAGVSQSPSNKVTEKGKDVELRCDPISGHTALYWYRQSLGQGLEFLIYFQGNSAPDKSGLPSDRFSAERTGGSVSTLTIQRTQQEDSAVYLCASSLWRGTGPGEQYFGPGTRLTVT.

This chain uses TRBV29-1 with TRBJ1-1, with 8 bases lining up with TRBD1. Trimming removed 6 bases from V and 6 bases from J; junction bases left unmatched: 15. The CDR3 is made up of 15 amino acids. CDR1 SQVTM and CDR2 ANQGSEA come from the germline V gene. This CDR3 reads CSVQRGQGARSEAFF. In nucleotides, the CDR3 is TGCAGCGTGCAGAGGGGCCAGGGGGCACGGTCTGAAGCTTTCTTT.

The genes are TRBV18 and TRBJ2-5; TRBD1 aligns across 9 bases. Germline V gene lookup returns CDR1 KGHSH and CDR2 LQKENI. V dropped 5 bases and J dropped 2; count of bases not matched to a gene: 0. The CDR3 spans 13 residues. The CDR3 here is CASSGQGQETQYF. The CDR3 nucleotides read TGTGCCAGCTCAGGACAGGGGCAAGAGACCCAGTACTTC.

The chain uses TRBV18 and TRBJ2-7; 7 bases map to TRBD1. This CDR3 comprises 13 residues. Germline V CDR1 and CDR2: KGHSH, LQKENI. The ends lost 3 bases at V and 2 bases at J; junction bases unmatched: 1. CDR3 in DNA: TGTGCCAGCTCACCTGGGACAGCCTACGAGCAGTACTTC. Amino acids: CASSPGTAYEQYF.

CDR3 loop: CASSRDGYQPQHF. CDR3 DNA: TGTGCCAGCAGTCGAGACGGGTATCAGCCCCAGCATTTT. The rearrangement links TRBV2 to TRBJ1-5; D gene uncertain. V lost 5 bases and J lost 5, with 10 bases in between. The CDR3 spans 13 residues. The V gene's germline CDR1 is SNHLY and CDR2 FYNNEI.

The J gene is TRBJ2-7, the V gene TRBV4-3; D is ambiguous. The CDR3 totals 18 residues. Trimming removed 0 bases at V and 2 bases at J, with 20 bases between. Germline V gene lookup returns CDR1 LGHNA and CDR2 YSLEER. Here the CDR3 reads CASSQDSVGRSQPYEQYF. CDR3 bases: TGCGCCAGCAGCCAAGACAGTGTAGGACGGTCGCAACCCTACGAGCAGTACTTC.